This T cell receptor beta chain is from a study of regulatory T cells in long-lasting Graves disease. To note about this clonotype: This clone may be a read error of a much larger clone one base away.

Researchers made TCR beta libraries by using iRepertoire HTBI primers and running Arm-PCR on CDR3 regions. TCRdb analysed the multiplex PCR reads with MiXCR anew, one entry per CDR3 protein. Among 400,000 to 500,000 distinct CDR3 sequences listed, under 25% were seen once. The time point was: persistent/refractory GD, antithyroid drugs over 5 years with positive TRAb. PBMCs were the source of the RNA used for TCR sequencing. From each patient, roughly 9 milliliters of peripheral blood was drawn and collected into an EDTA anticoagulant tube. This CDR3 region has 16 residues. Germline V gene lookup returns CDR1 MNHGY and CDR2 SVAAGI.

V and J are TRBV6-9 and TRBJ2-2, with TRBD2 matching 10 bases. The clonotype originates from a female donor with Graves disease. The sequencing used peripheral blood mononuclear cells (PBMCs), collected when the disease was refractory, from a patient treated with antithyroid drugs. The CDR3 bases are TGTGCCAGCGGTTACCCTAGCGGGAGTGGCACCGGGGAGCTGTTTTTT. Translating gives CASGYPSGSGTGELFF.